The sequence of this T cell receptor (beta chain) was determined in a study of technical replicates of blood from a few donors. Profiling relied on immunoSEQ multiplex PCR, and the TCRdb table lists in-frame clones only, not all of them. This table holds some 77,000 clones, 85% to 95% found once. This CDR3 contains 16 residues. Germline trimming cut 4 bases from V and 2 bases from J; bases unmatched to any gene: 6. Germline CDR1 is SGHDN and CDR2 is FVKESK. This clone was observed a few times. Material: T cells isolated from PBMCs. The V and J genes are TRBV14 and TRBJ2-7; 12 nucleotides match TRBD2. The source is a human donor in good health. In DNA form, the CDR3 reads TGTGCCAGCAGCCTCCGTACTAGCGGGAGGCCCTACGAGCAGTACTTC. Protein sequence: CASSLRTSGRPYEQYF.